This T cell receptor (beta chain) is from a study of blood T cell repertoires in COVID-19. Study in general: The study drew acute and convalescent COVID-19 samples from the United States, Italy and Spain. PBMCs, B-cell-depleted T cells, or T cells provided the cDNA or gDNA that made up the material.

In the authors' workflow: Amplifying reference gene primers gave estimates of nucleated cell counts. Only in-frame clones appear in the TCRdb table, and some are missing; sequencing was by immunoSEQ multiplex PCR. V and J calls and clone size are those listed in that table; D and trimming were worked out from the DNA. The data show roughly 200,000 clones, 84% seen once. This TCR derives from a human donor in a cohort sampled during active COVID-19. Material for sequencing was peripheral blood.

CDR3 nucleotide sequence: TGCAGCGCCGCACCGGGACAGGGGAATCAGCCCCAGCATTTT. Translated, it gives CSAAPGQGNQPQHF. V is TRBV29-1 and J is TRBJ1-5; TRBD1 agrees at 10 bases. CDR1 is SQVTM and CDR2 is ANQGSEA in the germline V gene. The CDR3 has 14 residues. The J segment lost 4 bases and the V segment lost 7 bases, leaving 7 bases of the junction unmatched.